A single sample is the source of the 15 T cell receptor beta chains below, sequenced in a study of shared T cell receptors in the human thymus. This table comes from immunoSEQ multiplex PCR, and its TCRdb copy is limited to in-frame clones, with some not included. This table holds 540,000 or so clones, about four fifths found once. The data were also submitted as part of a second study, on human thymus T cells.

The sample taken for sequencing was thymocytes. These receptors were obtained from a boy younger than two with a congenital heart defect.

V usage is TRBV7-8 and J usage is TRBJ1-1, with a possible D match to TRBD1 (5 bases). The germline gives CDR1 SGHVS, CDR2 FQNEAQ. This CDR3 has 14 residues. Trimming removed 7 bases at V and 3 bases at J, with 15 bases between. Written as DNA, the CDR3 is TGTGCCAGCATCCAAAGGGGCAGGGACACTGAAGCTTTCTTT. Translated: CASIQRGRDTEAFF.

The chain links TRBV10-3 to TRBJ2-3; tentative D call: TRBD2 (6 bases). Germline lookup yields CDR1 ENHRY and CDR2 SYGVKD. The CDR3 is 16 residues long. Trimming pared 2 bases from V and 2 bases from J, leaving 14 bases between. DNA of the CDR3: TGTGCCATCAGTGAGCGTTGGCTAGCGACCACAGATACGCAGTATTTT. Residues: CAISERWLATTDTQYF.

This chain links TRBV14 with TRBJ2-7; 7 nucleotides agree with TRBD1. V gave up 1 base and J gave up 2 bases; unmatched junction bases: 5. The CDR3 runs 15 residues. CDR1 and CDR2 (germline): SGHDN, FVKESK. CDR3 DNA sequence: TGTGCCAGCAGCCAAGCCCGGACAGGAGCCTACGAGCAGTACTTC. This codes for CASSQARTGAYEQYF.

This rearrangement joins TRBV13 to TRBJ2-4; 8 bases are a match to TRBD1. CDR1 and CDR2 from the germline V gene are PRHDT and FYEKMQ (reference sequence). This CDR3 is built from 14 residues. The trim removed 4 bases at V and 8 bases at J, leaving 7 bases unmatched. CDR3 sequence (DNA): TGTGCCAGCAGCTCGACAGGGGAAGGGGACATTCAGTACTTC. It is translated as CASSSTGEGDIQYF.

The chain uses TRBV5-6 and TRBJ1-4; the match to TRBD1 covers 7 bases. The CDR3 totals 14 residues. V dropped 4 bases and J dropped 7; count of bases not matched to a gene: 7. In germline, CDR1 is SGHDT, CDR2 YYEEEE. The CDR3 DNA is TGTGCCAGCAGCGTACAGGGGCCGGGTGAAAAACTGTTTTTT. Its protein product is CASSVQGPGEKLFF.

The chain has TRBV28 and TRBJ2-3; D might be TRBD2 (6 bases). V was trimmed by 2 bases and J by 0 bases, leaving 15 bases between them. Germline assignment: CDR1 MDHEN and CDR2 SYDVKM. The CDR3 runs to 17 residues. The CDR3 loop is CASSLHQSGSSTDTQYF. The CDR3 DNA reads TGTGCCAGCAGTTTACACCAGAGCGGGTCTAGCACAGATACGCAGTATTTT.

Here the CDR3 reads CATSPNQAGRPSYEQYF. DNA of the CDR3: TGTGCCACCAGCCCCAACCAGGCGGGAAGACCCTCCTACGAGCAGTACTTC. This chain joins TRBV15 and TRBJ2-5; TRBD2 might be the D (6 bases). TRBJ2-7 matches the DNA end more closely, so the J call is doubtful. This CDR3 comprises 17 residues. Per the germline V gene, CDR1 is LNHNV and CDR2 is YYDKDF (reference sequence).

This clone was counted a few times. The chain joins TRBV2 to TRBJ2-1; possibly TRBD2 for D (6 bases). CDR1 is SNHLY and CDR2 is FYNNEI in the germline V gene. The CDR3 sequence is 14 residues long. V was trimmed by 6 bases and J by 0 bases, leaving 9 bases between them. The CDR3 is CASRGGNSYNEQFF. In nucleotides, the CDR3 is TGTGCCAGCAGGGGCGGGAACTCCTACAATGAGCAGTTCTTC.

This clone occurred once. The chain uses TRBV4-3 and TRBJ2-2, with 13 bases identical to TRBD2. The trim removed 4 bases at V and 3 bases at J, leaving 5 bases unmatched. CDR1 and CDR2 (germline): LGHNA, YSLEER. This CDR3 spans 17 amino acids. CDR3 protein: CASSRSGLAGHTGELFF. CDR3 nucleotides: TGCGCCAGCAGCCGATCGGGACTAGCGGGACACACCGGGGAGCTGTTTTTT.

The chain couples TRBV6-1 to TRBJ2-1, with D possibly TRBD2 on 5 matching bases. This CDR3 comprises 11 residues. Germline lookup yields CDR1 MNHNS and CDR2 SASEGT. CDR3 DNA: TGTGCTTGCACTAGATACAATGAGCAGTTCTTC. Protein sequence: CACTRYNEQFF.

The chain links TRBV30 to TRBJ2-5; the match to TRBD1 covers 11 bases. The CDR3 runs to 16 residues. Trimming took 0 bases from V and 7 from J; bases not matched to a gene: 10. Germline-derived CDR1 and CDR2 are GTSNPN and SVGIG (reference sequence). In DNA, the CDR3 is TGTGCCTGGAGTGTGAACTTGGACAGGGGGCGTGGGACCCAGTACTTC. This sequence encodes CAWSVNLDRGRGTQYF.

J is TRBJ2-5 and V is TRBV29-1; 9 bases fit TRBD1. V lost 6 bases to trimming and J lost 2 bases; unmatched junction nucleotides: 4. The CDR3 sequence is 13 residues long. The germline CDR1 and CDR2 sequences are SQVTM and ANQGSEA. In DNA, the CDR3 is TGCAGCGTAACTGACAGGGGGCAAGAGACCCAGTACTTC. This sequence encodes CSVTDRGQETQYF.

This rearrangement joins TRBV30 to TRBJ1-4; 9 bases align to TRBD1. Looked up from germline, CDR1 is GTSNPN and CDR2 is SVGIG (reference sequence). With V trimmed by 3 bases and J by 3 bases, 11 bases remained unmatched. This CDR3 region has 17 residues. In DNA form, the CDR3 reads TGTGCCTGGAGGACGGACAGGGGAGGGCGAGCTAATGAAAAACTGTTTTTT. Its protein product is CAWRTDRGGRANEKLFF.

The chain recombines TRBV5-4 with TRBJ2-3; 7 nucleotides agree with TRBD2. This CDR3 is 15 amino acids long. From germline, CDR1 is SGHNT and CDR2 YYREEE (reference sequence). Trimming took 3 bases from V and 6 from J; bases not matched to a gene: 10. CDR3 in DNA: TGTGCCAGCAGCTCCGCCCTTACCGGGGGGGATACGCAGTATTTT. This sequence encodes CASSSALTGGDTQYF.

This rearrangement joins TRBV10-1 to TRBJ2-7, with D unresolved. The CDR3 covers 14 residues. Deletions cut 2 bases from V and 3 bases from J, with 11 bases between. Germline CDR1 and CDR2: WNHNN and SYGVQD (reference sequence). The CDR3 nucleotides read TGCGCCAGCAGTGAGCCTATTCTCTACTACGAGCAGTACTTC. This sequence encodes CASSEPILYYEQYF.